This TCR beta chain emerged from a study of glioma-infiltrating T cells. Broader study findings: Gliomas, especially low-grade, showed above-expected tissue-blood divergence; non-neoplastic patients showed below.

A remark on this clonotype: Antigen: not known.

TCR alpha and beta CDR3 regions were amplified from RNA using iRepertoire nested multiplex PCR. TCRdb re-derived calls from the multiplex PCR reads in MiXCR, one entry per CDR3 protein. The profile shows a few hundred thousand distinct CDR3 sequences, 41% of them singletons. The germline gives CDR1 LGHNA, CDR2 YSLEER. Trimming took off 0 bases at V and 5 bases at J, with 13 bases between the two ends. The CDR3 totals 15 residues. The V gene is TRBV4-3, the J gene TRBJ1-1; the D gene is possibly TRBD1 (5 bases). The sequence was collected from a human donor with low-grade glioma or glioblastoma, undergoing nonglioma brain surgery, or in good health (not recorded which). What was sequenced was glioma tissue, nonneoplastic brain tissue, or PBMCs (not recorded which). Here the CDR3 DNA reads TGCGCCAGCAGCCAAGATGTACGGGGCGAAACTGAAGCTTTCTTT. Its translation is CASSQDVRGETEAFF.